One and the same sample provided the 3 T cell receptor beta chains below, sequenced in a study of blood T cell repertoires in COVID-19. Clones were sequenced by immunoSEQ multiplex PCR, and TCRdb holds only the in-frame ones, with some missing. The table lists roughly 100,000 clones, around 80% of them singletons. Sequenced material: peripheral blood. Receptors originate from a woman of 80 years or more with acute or convalescent COVID-19.

The rearrangement links TRBV5-1 to TRBJ2-3; the match to TRBD2 covers 10 bases. CDR1 SGHRS and CDR2 YFSETQ come from the germline V gene. The V gene end was trimmed by 5 bases and the J gene end by 4 bases; junction bases not matched to a gene: 7. The CDR3 extends over 15 amino acids. The DNA of the CDR3 is TGCGCCAGCAGATTAAGCGGGAGGGAGGCAGATACGCAGTATTTT. This gives the protein CASRLSGREADTQYF. The full variable domain, its missing parts supplied by reference TRBV5-1 and TRBJ2-3, is KAGVTQTPRYLIKTRGQQVTLSCSPISGHRSVSWYQQTPGQGLQFLFEYFSETQRNKGNFPGRFSGRQFSNSRSEMNVSTLELGDSALYLCASRLSGREADTQYFGPGTRLTVL.

In DNA form, the CDR3 reads TGTGCCAGCAGCCAATACGAGGGCACCATATATTTT. Translation: CASSQYEGTIYF. The chain has TRBV3-1 (or the pseudogene TRBV3-2) and TRBJ1-3; D is ambiguous. This CDR3 has 12 amino acids. Germline V gives CDR1 LGHDT, CDR2 YNNKEL (reference sequence). V was shortened by 2 bases and J by 9 bases, with 8 bases between the two germline ends.

The V call is TRBV7-2, the J call TRBJ2-7; D may be TRBD1 (5 bases). This CDR3 is 14 amino acids long. V was clipped by 5 bases and J by 4 bases, with 15 bases between them. Germline-derived CDR1 and CDR2 are SGHTA and FQGNSA. CDR3 loop: CASSVSGLGYEQYF. DNA of the CDR3: TGTGCCAGCAGCGTATCAGGGTTAGGATACGAGCAGTACTTC.